This T cell receptor (beta chain) was identified during a study of CD8 T cells in ankylosing spondylitis. TCRdb analysed the 5' RACE reads with MiXCR anew, one entry per CDR3 protein. The table records 100,000 or so distinct CDR3 sequences, about 9% of them present only once. CDR1 is SGHRS, CDR2 YFSETQ, per germline. This CDR3 has 18 residues. Trimming removed 6 bases from V and 0 bases from J; junction bases left unmatched: 12. Concerning this clonotype itself: Its matching antigen is unknown.

Points from the study as a whole: Made up of eight or nine highly homologous variants, a TCR beta motif appeared characteristic of ankylosing spondylitis blood. A subset of motif variants has previously been described in the synovial fluid and blood of reactive arthritis.

Sample: blood, either unsorted or a sorted T cell fraction (not recorded which). V gene TRBV5-1 combines with J gene TRBJ1-6, with TRBD1 matching over 7 bases. This TCR derives from a male donor with ankylosing spondylitis. The chain's CDR3 is CASTSGDSLSSYNSPLHF. The CDR3 nucleotides read TGCGCCAGCACCTCAGGGGACAGCCTGTCCTCCTATAATTCACCCCTCCACTTT.